The source of this TCR beta chain is a study of blood T cell repertoires in COVID-19. At the level of the study: Samples taken during acute and convalescent COVID-19 were collected in the United States, Italy and Spain. Nucleic acid was either cDNA or gDNA, and it came from T cells, B-cell-depleted T cells, or PBMCs.

V was shortened by 1 base and J by 4 bases, with 5 bases between the two germline ends. CDR3 length: 11 residues. Germline-derived CDR1 and CDR2 are GTSNPN and SVGIG (reference sequence). Authors' methods: Estimation of nucleated cell counts relied on the amplification of reference gene primers. Method: immunoSEQ multiplex PCR; TCRdb's copy keeps in-frame clones and lacks some. The V and J calls and the clone size are those of that table, but D and trimming were determined from the DNA. The sample has fewer than 350,000 clones; 75% to 90% are singletons. This receptor was obtained from a man aged 35-49 years with acute or convalescent COVID-19. Sequenced sample: peripheral blood. This chain uses TRBV30 with TRBJ2-7; D uncertain. In DNA, the CDR3 is TGTGCCTGGAGTGAATATTACGAGCAGTACTTC. Protein: CAWSEYYEQYF.